The next 28 T cell receptor beta chains were all read from a single sample in a study of T cell responses to AZD1222 COVID-19 vaccine. Assay: immunoSEQ multiplex PCR; the TCRdb copy retains only in-frame clones and omits some. The repertoire holds approximately 140,000 clones, with around 94% as singletons. The source was peripheral blood, collected on day 0 of AZD1222 vaccination. These receptor sequences come from an adult in good health.

The chain uses TRBV28 and TRBJ1-1; 9 bases map to TRBD1. V lost 5 bases to trimming and J lost 4 bases; unmatched junction nucleotides: 5. This CDR3 is built from 14 residues. Looked up from germline, CDR1 is MDHEN and CDR2 is SYDVKM. The CDR3 coding sequence is TGTGCCAGCAGTGTACAGGGGGCTCCCACTGAAGCTTTCTTT. It is translated as CASSVQGAPTEAFF.

Concerning this clone: Other DNA variants within this sample encode the same CDR3. V usage is TRBV29-1 and J usage is TRBJ1-1, with D possibly being TRBD1 (5 bases). The CDR3 covers 10 residues. Germline loops: CDR1 SQVTM, CDR2 ANQGSEA. V was shortened by 4 bases and J by 5 bases, with 5 bases between the two germline ends. The CDR3 DNA is TGCAGCGTTGGGGGGACTGAAGCTTTCTTT. Translation: CSVGGTEAFF. The full variable domain, completed using reference TRBV29-1 and TRBJ1-1, is SAVISQKPSRDICQRGTSLTIQCQVDSQVTMMFWYRQQPGQSLTLIATANQGSEATYESGFVIDKFPISRPNLTFSTLTVSNMSPEDSSIYLCSVGGTEAFFGQGTRLTVV.

This clone was seen once. The rearrangement joins TRBV30 to TRBJ1-1; tentative D call: TRBD1 (5 bases). The CDR3 totals 14 residues. V was clipped by 4 bases and J by 3 bases, with 15 bases between them. CDR1 is GTSNPN, CDR2 SVGIG, per germline (reference sequence). This CDR3 reads CAWTGHRGDTEAFF. CDR3 nucleotide sequence: TGTGCCTGGACAGGGCATCGGGGGGACACTGAAGCTTTCTTT.

In regard to this clone: The junction and the germline gene differ at one end; a read error may be behind it. The chain combines TRBV6-6 with TRBJ2-5, with D possibly matching TRBD1 (6 bases). The germline gives CDR1 MNHNY, CDR2 SVGAGI (reference sequence). CDR3 length: 13 amino acids. The CDR3 reads CASSAQLTGYPNF. CDR3 in DNA: TGTGCCAGCAGTGCCCAACTCACAGGGTACCCTAACTTC.

The chain uses TRBV5-1 and TRBJ1-4, with TRBD1 as a possible D gene (5 bases). Trimming pared 0 bases from V and 0 bases from J, leaving 9 bases between. Germline lookup yields CDR1 SGHRS and CDR2 YFSETQ. This CDR3 contains 16 residues. CDR3 in DNA: TGCGCCAGCAGCTTGGTGGGGCCCGCAACTAATGAAAAACTGTTTTTT. Amino acids: CASSLVGPATNEKLFF.

This sequence joins TRBV3-1 (or the pseudogene TRBV3-2) and TRBJ1-2; unclear D gene. CDR1 and CDR2 from the germline V gene are LGHDT and YNNKEL (reference sequence). V was trimmed by 4 bases and J by 8 bases, leaving 29 bases between them. The CDR3 is 18 residues long. Here the CDR3 DNA reads TGTGCCAGCAGCCCTCACCCCCAAAAGCAGGATTTAAAGGCGGGCTACACCTTC. It specifies CASSPHPQKQDLKAGYTF.

The CDR3 is CASSPGLAGTNEQFF. The CDR3 bases are TGTGCCAGCAGCCCAGGACTAGCGGGGACTAATGAGCAGTTCTTC. The V and J genes are TRBV5-4 and TRBJ2-1; TRBD2 matches 12 bases. The CDR3 sequence is 15 residues long. The J segment lost 7 bases and the V segment lost 4 bases, leaving 6 bases of the junction unmatched. CDR1 is SGHNT and CDR2 is YYREEE in the germline V gene (reference sequence).

V usage is TRBV28 and J usage is TRBJ1-3, with 9 nucleotides matching TRBD1. This CDR3 has 16 amino acids. The V gene end was trimmed by 6 bases and the J gene end by 4 bases; junction bases not matched to a gene: 10. Germline V lookup: CDR1 MDHEN, CDR2 SYDVKM. The DNA of the CDR3 is TGTGCCAGCAGCAGCCCGGGACAGGGTTCCGGAAACACCATATATTTT. It specifies CASSSPGQGSGNTIYF.

The chain uses TRBV7-2 and TRBJ1-1; D ambiguous. The CDR3 contains 13 residues. CDR1 is SGHTA, CDR2 FQGNSA, per germline. V shed 5 bases and J shed 1 base, with 8 bases lying between them. The CDR3 nucleotides are TGTGCCAGCAGCCCACAGACGAACACTGAAGCTTTCTTT. Encoded protein: CASSPQTNTEAFF.

This clone was detected once. The chain joins TRBV2 to TRBJ2-7, with 7 positions matching TRBD2. V gave up 6 bases and J gave up 6 bases; unmatched junction bases: 5. CDR1 is SNHLY and CDR2 is FYNNEI in the germline V gene. The CDR3 spans 12 residues. Here the CDR3 DNA reads TGTGCCAGCAGCGGGGGGTGGGCCGAGCAGTACGTC. Its translation is CASSGGWAEQYV.

This clone was recorded only once. V usage is TRBV13 and J usage is TRBJ2-6; D not certain. In germline, CDR1 is PRHDT, CDR2 FYEKMQ (reference sequence). V was shortened by 5 bases and J by 4 bases, with 6 bases between the two germline ends. CDR3 size: 13 residues. The CDR3 coding sequence is TGTGCCAGCAGCCGCGGAGGGGCCAACGTCCTGACTTTC. Its translation: CASSRGGANVLTF.

The chain couples TRBV7-2 to TRBJ1-1, with D unresolved. The CDR3 covers 13 residues. Trimming cost V 1 base and J 1 base, with 4 bases left between them. CDR1 SGHTA and CDR2 FQGNSA come from the germline V gene. CDR3 region: CASSLGENTEAFF. The CDR3 DNA reads TGTGCCAGCAGCTTAGGAGAGAACACTGAAGCTTTCTTT.

The chain recombines TRBV15 with TRBJ1-4; D ambiguous. Trimming stripped 8 bases from V and 0 bases from J, with 7 bases between. CDR1 and CDR2 from the germline V gene are LNHNV and YYDKDF (reference sequence). This CDR3 comprises 13 residues. This CDR3 reads CATGGSTNEKLFF. CDR3 nucleotides: TGTGCCACCGGAGGATCAACTAATGAAAAACTGTTTTTT.

V and J are TRBV5-6 and TRBJ2-7, with D perhaps given as TRBD1 or TRBD2 (6 bases each). Per germline, CDR1 SGHDT and CDR2 YYEEEE. The CDR3 contains 18 residues. V shed 3 bases and J shed 4 bases, with 26 bases lying between them. The CDR3 DNA is TGTGCCAGCAGCTCCCGCGGTGGGGGGCGGTCCCTCGGATACGAGCAGTACGTC. This encodes CASSSRGGGRSLGYEQYV.

This chain links TRBV28 with TRBJ2-4; the match to TRBD1 covers 7 bases. Germline V CDR1 and CDR2: MDHEN, SYDVKM. The CDR3 has 16 residues. Trimming removed 7 bases from V and 0 bases from J; junction bases left unmatched: 9. The DNA of the CDR3 is TGTGCCAGCAACCCCTCGGGACAGATAGCCAAAAACATTCAGTACTTC. It codes for CASNPSGQIAKNIQYF.

This clone turned up a few times. V gene TRBV4-1 combines with J gene TRBJ1-5, with 9 bases that match TRBD1. The CDR3 loop spans 16 amino acids. Germline assignment: CDR1 MGHRA and CDR2 YSYEKL. The trim removed 0 bases at V and 7 bases at J, leaving 7 bases unmatched. In nucleotides, the CDR3 is TGCGCCAGCAGCCAAGAACCGGACAGGGGACGGCAGCCCCAGCATTTT. The encoded protein is CASSQEPDRGRQPQHF.

The V gene is TRBV28, the J gene TRBJ2-7, with 9 bases identical to TRBD2. Trimming at V came to 2 bases and at J to 1 base, leaving 9 bases not matched to a gene. The CDR3 has 17 residues. In germline, CDR1 is MDHEN, CDR2 SYDVKM. In nucleotides, the CDR3 is TGTGCCAGCAGTTTAAGGTGGGCGGGGGGGAAGTCCTACGAGCAGTACGTC. Its protein product is CASSLRWAGGKSYEQYV.

V is TRBV4-1 and J is TRBJ1-6; D is perhaps TRBD1 (5 bases). Germline V CDR1 and CDR2: MGHRA, YSYEKL. The CDR3 contains 15 residues. The V end lost 4 bases, the J end lost 0 bases, and 7 bases lay between the germline ends. CDR3 bases: TGCGCCAGCAGCCCAGGGAGCTCCTATAATTCACCCCTCCACTTT. The encoded protein is CASSPGSSYNSPLHF.

The chain combines TRBV10-3 with TRBJ1-3, with D possibly TRBD1 on 5 matching bases. V shed 6 bases and J shed 6 bases, with 18 bases lying between them. Germline V gene lookup returns CDR1 ENHRY and CDR2 SYGVKD. CDR3 size: 15 residues. In nucleotides, the CDR3 is TGTGCCATCAGCCCCACGGGGGTGAGGAAAAACACCATATATTTT. Amino acids: CAISPTGVRKNTIYF.

V usage is TRBV4-1 and J usage is TRBJ1-6; no reliable D call. The V end lost 10 bases, the J end lost 0 bases, and 22 bases lay between the germline ends. Germline loops: CDR1 MGHRA, CDR2 YSYEKL. CDR3 length: 18 residues. Here the CDR3 DNA reads TGCGCCACCAAACCTAGGTTTCTTGTAAGCTCCTATAATTCACCCCTCCACTTT. Translation: CATKPRFLVSSYNSPLHF.

The V call is TRBV27, the J call TRBJ1-1; 8 bases are a match to TRBD1. V dropped 0 bases and J dropped 5; count of bases not matched to a gene: 5. Germline assignment: CDR1 MNHEY and CDR2 SMNVEV (reference sequence). The CDR3 is made up of 15 amino acids. In nucleotides, the CDR3 is TGTGCCAGCAGTTTATCGGACAGGGTGCTGACTGAAGCTTTCTTT. Translated, it gives CASSLSDRVLTEAFF.

The count of this clone is one. The J gene is TRBJ2-3, the V gene TRBV28; 9 bases fit TRBD2. Germline CDR1 MDHEN, CDR2 SYDVKM. With V trimmed by 4 bases and J by 0 bases, 2 bases remained unmatched. The CDR3 has 15 residues. The CDR3 DNA is TGTGCCAGCAGTTGGGCGGGGGGGAGCACAGATACGCAGTATTTT. Residues: CASSWAGGSTDTQYF.

The chain uses TRBV29-1 and TRBJ1-2; the D is unclear. This CDR3 comprises 11 residues. Per germline, CDR1 SQVTM and CDR2 ANQGSEA. V lost 4 bases and J 3 bases, leaving 6 bases between the germline ends. Written as DNA, the CDR3 is TGCAGCGTTGTTTCTTACTATGGCTACACCTTC. It codes for CSVVSYYGYTF.

This clone occurred once. CDR3 sequence reads: CATRAAGGQETQYF. As DNA, the CDR3 is TGTGCCACCAGGGCAGCGGGGGGGCAAGAGACCCAGTACTTC. V is TRBV15 and J is TRBJ2-5; 10 bases fit TRBD2. The CDR3 is 14 amino acids. V trimming: 6 bases; J trimming: 2 bases; junction bases outside the gene matches: 3. Germline V gene sequence: CDR1 LNHNV, CDR2 YYDKDF (reference sequence).

The chain employs TRBV3-1 (or the pseudogene TRBV3-2) and TRBJ2-4; tentative D call: TRBD1 (7 bases). This CDR3 has 14 amino acids. Germline V gene data show CDR1 as LGHDT and CDR2 as YNNKEL (reference sequence). Trimming shortened V by 5 bases and J by 3 bases, and 11 bases separated the two germline ends. CDR3 nucleotides: TGTGCCAGCAGCTACCAGGGGGGCAAAAACATTCAGTACTTC. Its protein is CASSYQGGKNIQYF.

The chain couples TRBV5-4 to TRBJ2-7; 10 bases are a match to TRBD2. The germline V gene encodes CDR1 SGHNT and CDR2 YYREEE (reference sequence). The ends lost 0 bases at V and 6 bases at J; junction bases unmatched: 9. CDR3 length: 16 residues. Here the CDR3 reads CASSLGPGTSAGEQYV. In nucleotides, the CDR3 is TGTGCCAGCAGCTTGGGCCCAGGGACTAGCGCAGGCGAGCAGTACGTC.

This clone has a count of ten or more. The V gene is TRBV6-4, the J gene TRBJ2-2; 8 positions agree with TRBD2. The V gene's germline CDR1 is MRHNA and CDR2 SNTAGT. V lost 5 bases and J lost 3; bases outside the gene matches: 2. The CDR3 contains 14 residues. The chain's CDR3 is CASSPRGDTGELFF. CDR3 bases: TGTGCCAGCAGTCCGCGGGGGGACACCGGGGAGCTGTTTTTT.

In this sample, this clone turned up once. V and J are TRBV3-1 (or the pseudogene TRBV3-2) and TRBJ2-3; D remains unclear. Germline CDR1 reads LGHDT; CDR2 reads YNNKEL (reference sequence). V lost 1 base and J lost 8, with 7 bases in between. This CDR3 contains 12 residues. The CDR3: CASSQGLSTQYF. The CDR3 region has the DNA TGTGCCAGCAGCCAAGGTCTTAGTACGCAGTATTTT.